This T cell receptor (beta chain) originates from a study of T cells after yellow fever vaccination. On the study more broadly: When fractions had low cell numbers, they were prepared with SMART-Seq v4 Ultra Low Input. Findings and limits, study-wide: Researchers noted that a small share of clonotypes showed up in both CD4 and CD8 compartments. Once the booster was given, most primary-vaccination clones reappeared, at 95% to 97% for CD4 and over 75% for CD8.

The V gene lost 5 bases and the J gene lost 7 bases, with 14 bases spanning the gap. The CDR3 runs 14 residues. Germline V lookup: CDR1 SGHTA, CDR2 FQGNSA. As TCR cDNA was made by 5'RACE template switching, a universal primer site and UMIs were added. TCRdb processed the 5' RACE reads anew with MiXCR; each CDR3 protein has one entry. The table includes 250,000 to 400,000 distinct CDR3 sequences, about 4% detected once. There are many counts of this clonotype. Its antigen is unknown. V is TRBV7-2 and J is TRBJ1-4; a weak D match, TRBD1 (5 bases). Sample: PBMCs, taken 5 days after the yellow fever booster vaccination. This receptor was obtained from a young man who received the YFV17D yellow fever vaccine. CDR3 coding DNA: TGTGCCAGCAGCCGAGGGGTTAGTGGTGAAAAACTGTTTTTT. Its translation is CASSRGVSGEKLFF.